This entry lists 32 T cell receptor beta chains sequenced from one sample in a study of molecular identifiers for immune sequencing clone quantification. MiXCR was run by TCRdb on the PCR reads, yielding one entry per CDR3 protein. The repertoire holds some 320,000 distinct CDR3 sequences, about 22% seen once, with about 0.79% in the top ten. Sequenced sample: naive CD8+ T cells from blood, with Jurkat cell RNA spiked in. The subset denotes: FACS-sorted CD8+CD4-CCR7+CD45RA+ naive T cells. The receptors were sampled from a human donor in good health. Some libraries in this study had Jurkat cell RNA spiked in.

V usage is TRBV28 and J usage is TRBJ2-5; D might be TRBD2 (6 bases). Germline CDR1 and CDR2: MDHEN and SYDVKM. This CDR3 contains 15 residues. Trimming cost V 8 bases and J 4 bases, with 20 bases left between them. The DNA for the CDR3 is TGTGCCAGCCGCAACACAGAGAGCGGGTTAGAGACCCAGTACTTC. Translating gives CASRNTESGLETQYF.

This clonotype was seen ten or more times. The V and J genes are TRBV4-3 and TRBJ1-1, with unresolved D. The CDR3 sequence is 13 residues long. V was clipped by 1 base and J by 3 bases, with 6 bases between them. Per the germline V gene, CDR1 is LGHNA and CDR2 is YSLEER. CDR3 in DNA: TGCGCCAGCAGCCAAGGGGTCCACACTGAAGCTTTCTTT. Its protein product is CASSQGVHTEAFF.

Comment on this clonotype: A much larger clone lies one base from this, so it may be a read error. V and J are TRBV4-3 and TRBJ2-5; 12 positions match TRBD2. This CDR3 has 17 amino acids. Germline V gene data show CDR1 as LGHNA and CDR2 as YSLEER. CDR3 bases: TGCGCCAGCGGCCAAGATCCCGGGACTAGCGGGCAAGAGACCCAGTACTTC. It is translated as CASGQDPGTSGQETQYF.

This clonotype was counted at least ten times. The chain joins TRBV19 to TRBJ2-3; unclear D gene. Germline V gene sequence: CDR1 LNHDA, CDR2 SQIVND (reference sequence). The V end lost 1 base, the J end lost 4 bases, and 9 bases lay between the germline ends. This CDR3 region has 14 residues. Here the CDR3 DNA reads TGTGCCAGTAGTATAGTTCTGTCGGCAGATACGCAGTATTTT. Amino acids: CASSIVLSADTQYF.

The V gene is TRBV15, the J gene TRBJ2-1; 7 bases agree with TRBD1. The germline V gene has CDR1 LNHNV and CDR2 YYDKDF (reference sequence). CDR3 length: 14 amino acids. Losses at the gene ends were 7 bases for V and 4 bases for J; bases not matched to a gene: 7. CDR3 sequence: CATKRDRRYNEQFF. DNA of the CDR3: TGTGCCACCAAAAGGGACAGACGTTACAATGAGCAGTTCTTC.

The rearrangement joins TRBV30 to TRBJ2-5; 9 nucleotides match TRBD1. V lost 2 bases to trimming and J lost 4 bases; unmatched junction nucleotides: 5. CDR1 is GTSNPN, CDR2 SVGIG, per germline (reference sequence). This CDR3 is 14 amino acids long. CDR3 DNA: TGTGCCTGGAGTACTACAGGGGGCGCAGAGACCCAGTACTTC. Its translation is CAWSTTGGAETQYF. The full variable domain, rest sourced from reference TRBV30 and TRBJ2-5, is SQTIHQWPATLVQPVGSPLSLECTVEGTSNPNLYWYRQAAGRGLQLLFYSVGIGQISSEVPQNLSASRPQDRQFILSSKKLLLSDSGFYLCAWSTTGGAETQYFGPGTRLLVL.

This clonotype occurred many times. The junction does not match germline at one end; this may be a read error. The CDR3 bases are TGCAGCGCCCGAGGGACTAGCGGGAGTGTTTTCTCCCACGAGCAGTACTTC. Its translation is CSARGTSGSVFSHEQYF. The chain has TRBV29-1 and TRBJ2-7; 14 bases agree with TRBD2. Germline CDR1 and CDR2: SQVTM and ANQGSEA. This CDR3 contains 17 residues.

This clonotype was picked up one time. With a much larger clone just one base away, this may be a read error. The chain joins TRBV24-1 to TRBJ2-1; 8 bases agree with TRBD1. Germline V lookup: CDR1 KGHDR, CDR2 SFDVKD. The ends lost 3 bases at V and 6 bases at J; junction bases unmatched: 6. This CDR3 is built from 15 residues. DNA of the CDR3: TGTGCCACCAGTGATAAGTGGACAGGGTTCAATGAGCAGTTCTTC. It is translated as CATSDKWTGFNEQFF.

This clonotype was recorded at least ten times. The chain carries TRBV28 and TRBJ2-6, with D perhaps TRBD1 (6 bases). Trimming stripped 6 bases from V and 2 bases from J, with 17 bases between. The germline V gene encodes CDR1 MDHEN and CDR2 SYDVKM. The CDR3 loop spans 17 amino acids. CDR3 region: CASSTRTVVAGANVLTF. CDR3 bases: TGTGCCAGCAGCACTAGGACAGTTGTCGCTGGGGCCAACGTCCTGACTTTC.

This clonotype was seen at least ten times. Sequence at one end of the junction differs from germline and may be a read error. The chain couples TRBV2 to TRBJ1-4, with D tentatively TRBD1 (6 bases). The CDR3 loop spans 16 amino acids. Per the germline V gene, CDR1 is SNHLY and CDR2 is FYNNEI. DNA of the CDR3: TGTGCCAGCAGCCAGGTCCTTTTCACAGGGAATGGAAAACTGTTTTTT. Translating gives CASSQVLFTGNGKLFF.

The genes are TRBV5-1 and TRBJ2-7; TRBD2 matches at 10 bases. This CDR3 region has 15 residues. Germline assignment: CDR1 SGHRS and CDR2 YFSETQ. J was trimmed by 4 bases and V by 0 bases; bases with no gene match: 4. The CDR3 is CASSLEREGQYEQYF. In nucleotides, the CDR3 is TGCGCCAGCAGCTTGGAGCGGGAGGGCCAGTACGAGCAGTACTTC.

This clonotype was recorded at least ten times. V gene TRBV2 combines with J gene TRBJ1-1, with D tentatively TRBD1 (5 bases). There are 14 residues in the CDR3. The germline V gene encodes CDR1 SNHLY and CDR2 FYNNEI. The CDR3 sequence: CALKGVYGNTEAFF. CDR3 nucleotides: TGTGCACTCAAAGGGGTATACGGGAACACTGAAGCTTTCTTT.

The rearrangement links TRBV6-2 or TRBV6-3 to TRBJ1-1; perhaps TRBD1 as D (6 bases). Germline assignment: CDR1 MNHEY and CDR2 SVGEGT. Trimming took 11 bases from V and 6 from J, leaving 19 bases between them. The CDR3 is 13 residues long. The CDR3 reads CAVREGVIPEAFF. The CDR3 nucleotides read TGTGCCGTACGGGAGGGGGTAATTCCTGAAGCTTTCTTT.

With regard to this clonotype: A much larger clone differs by one base, so this may be a read error. The chain employs TRBV13 and TRBJ1-1; 7 nucleotides agree with TRBD1. The CDR3 consists of 15 residues. Trimming cost V 2 bases and J 3 bases; bases outside gene matches: 6. Germline lookup yields CDR1 PRHDT and CDR2 FYEKMQ (reference sequence). CDR3 sequence reads: CASSLPTGLDTEAFF. CDR3 nucleotide sequence: TGTGCCAGCAGCTTACCGACAGGGTTGGACACTGAAGCTTTCTTT.

About this clonotype itself: This may arise from a read error, as a much more abundant clone is one base away. The rearrangement uses TRBV30 and TRBJ2-1, with D possibly TRBD2 on 5 matching bases. V was pared by 1 base and J by 7 bases, with 11 bases between. The CDR3 runs 13 residues. CDR1 GTSNPN and CDR2 SVGIG come from the germline V gene (reference sequence). Written as DNA, the CDR3 is TGTGCCTGGAGTGATTCCTCGGGGAATGAGCAGTTCTTC. It codes for CAWSDSSGNEQFF.

The chain joins TRBV12-3 or TRBV12-4 to TRBJ2-7; no reliable D call. This CDR3 has 15 residues. V was shortened by 2 bases and J by 0 bases, with 11 bases between the two germline ends. The CDR3 region has the DNA TGTGCCAGCAGTTTAACCCCCGACCCCTCCTACGAGCAGTACTTC. Translating it yields CASSLTPDPSYEQYF.

This clonotype came up many times. The chain links TRBV5-1 to TRBJ2-3; D uncertain. This CDR3 contains 15 residues. Deletions cut 0 bases from V and 3 bases from J, with 11 bases between. Germline V gene lookup returns CDR1 SGHRS and CDR2 YFSETQ. The CDR3 protein is CASSLDPAWTDTQYF. As DNA, the CDR3 is TGCGCCAGCAGCTTGGACCCGGCCTGGACAGATACGCAGTATTTT. Drawing the rest from reference TRBV5-1 and TRBJ2-3, the complete variable domain is KAGVTQTPRYLIKTRGQQVTLSCSPISGHRSVSWYQQTPGQGLQFLFEYFSETQRNKGNFPGRFSGRQFSNSRSEMNVSTLELGDSALYLCASSLDPAWTDTQYFGPGTRLTVL.

J is TRBJ1-2 and V is TRBV14; 7 bases align to TRBD1. The CDR3 is 17 residues long. V shed 0 bases and J 4 bases; nucleotides not matched to a gene: 11. Germline assignment: CDR1 SGHDN and CDR2 FVKESK. The CDR3, as DNA: TGTGCCAGCAGCCAAGATCCGGGACAGTCGTGGGGCTATGGCTACACCTTC. Translation gives CASSQDPGQSWGYGYTF. Full variable domain (remainder filled in from reference TRBV14 and TRBJ1-2): EAGVTQFPSHSVIEKGQTVTLRCDPISGHDNLYWYRRVMGKEIKFLLHFVKESKQDESGMPNNRFLAERTGGTYSTLKVQPAELEDSGVYFCASSQDPGQSWGYGYTFGSGTRLTVV.

This clonotype was recorded many times. This sequence joins TRBV28 and TRBJ2-5, with D hard to call. Germline assignment: CDR1 MDHEN and CDR2 SYDVKM. This CDR3 spans 16 amino acids. V lost 1 base, J lost 2 bases, and 14 bases lay in between. The CDR3 DNA reads as TGTGCCAGCAGTTTATCCGGGTCCAGCCTTCAAGAGACCCAGTACTTC. This translates into CASSLSGSSLQETQYF.

The gene calls are TRBV7-9 and TRBJ2-5, with no clear D. This CDR3 has 13 residues. Germline CDR1 and CDR2: SEHNR and FQNEAQ (reference sequence). Trimming took off 3 bases at V and 4 bases at J, with 9 bases between the two ends. CDR3 protein: CASSFSPGETQYF. The CDR3 DNA reads as TGTGCCAGCAGCTTCTCTCCCGGAGAGACCCAGTACTTC. Full variable domain (remainder filled in from reference TRBV7-9 and TRBJ2-5): DTGVSQNPRHKITKRGQNVTFRCDPISEHNRLYWYRQTLGQGPEFLTYFQNEAQLEKSRLLSDRFSAERPKGSFSTLEIQRTEQGDSAMYLCASSFSPGETQYFGPGTRLLVL.

The chain combines TRBV27 with TRBJ2-3; a possible D gene is TRBD1 (6 bases). The J call could be wrong; TRBJ1-5 is a better fit for the DNA end. The V gene's germline CDR1 is MNHEY and CDR2 SMNVEV (reference sequence). The CDR3 has 15 residues. In DNA, the CDR3 is TGTGCCAGCAGTTTAGGGGTGTCTAGGACAGATACGCAGCATTTT. Protein product: CASSLGVSRTDTQHF.

The gene calls are TRBV27 and TRBJ2-7; 8 bases match TRBD1. J lost 6 bases, V lost 4 bases, and 8 bases had no gene match. The CDR3 is made up of 14 amino acids. Germline CDR1 and CDR2: MNHEY and SMNVEV (reference sequence). CDR3 loop: CASSSNTDRVEQYF. In DNA form, the CDR3 reads TGTGCCAGCAGTTCCAATACGGACAGGGTCGAGCAGTACTTC.

The table lists this clonotype with many counts. This chain connects TRBV7-6 to TRBJ2-7; weak D call: TRBD1 (8 bases). The CDR3 is 15 residues long. Trimming took off 6 bases at V and 4 bases at J, with 19 bases between the two ends. Germline V gives CDR1 SGHVS, CDR2 FNYEAQ. Written as DNA, the CDR3 is TGTGCCAGCAGTCCGGTCGGACAGGGAGGGTACGAGCAGTACTTC. Its protein is CASSPVGQGGYEQYF.

This CDR3 is CASSLLGGMNTEAFF. CDR3 nucleotides: TGTGCCAGCAGCTTATTAGGGGGGATGAACACTGAAGCTTTCTTT. The chain links TRBV7-9 to TRBJ1-1, with a weak D call TRBD1 (6 bases). V lost 2 bases, J lost 0 bases, and 10 bases lay in between. Germline lookup yields CDR1 SEHNR and CDR2 FQNEAQ (reference sequence). The CDR3 has 15 residues.

The table lists this clonotype with many counts. The chain recombines TRBV7-9 with TRBJ2-3, with TRBD2 as a possible D gene (5 bases). This CDR3 is built from 15 residues. V lost 2 bases and J lost 6, with 15 bases in between. Germline values: CDR1 SEHNR, CDR2 FQNEAQ (reference sequence). The CDR3 nucleotides read TGTGCCAGCAGCTTACTGGGCGGGCCTGGGGATACGCAGTATTTT. Amino acid sequence: CASSLLGGPGDTQYF.

The chain is built from TRBV3-1 and TRBJ2-7, with D tentatively TRBD2 (6 bases). CDR3 length: 15 residues. The germline V gene has CDR1 LGHDT and CDR2 YNNKEL (reference sequence). The V end lost 5 bases, the J end lost 0 bases, and 14 bases lay between the germline ends. The CDR3 coding sequence is TGTGCCAGCAGCGCGGGACCCCGAAGCTCCTACGAGCAGTACTTC. Protein product: CASSAGPRSSYEQYF.

This clonotype was picked up many times. This chain connects TRBV25-1 to TRBJ1-4, with D perhaps TRBD1 (6 bases). The CDR3 length is 13 residues. Trimming shortened V by 3 bases and J by 6 bases, and 8 bases separated the two germline ends. CDR1 and CDR2 from the germline V gene are MGHDK and SYGVNS. This CDR3 reads CASSEGADEKLFF. Here the CDR3 DNA reads TGTGCCAGCAGTGAGGGGGCGGATGAAAAACTGTTTTTT.

At least ten counts were recorded for this clonotype. The CDR3 bases are TGTGCCAGCAGTCTGGGGTATATGAACACTGAAGCTTTCTTT. It encodes CASSLGYMNTEAFF. The chain links TRBV2 to TRBJ1-1; D ambiguous. V was trimmed by 5 bases and J by 0 bases, leaving 10 bases between them. Germline V gives CDR1 SNHLY, CDR2 FYNNEI. The CDR3 has 14 amino acids.

This clonotype was counted at least ten times. V and J are TRBV25-1 and TRBJ2-5; tentatively, D is TRBD2 (6 bases). The V gene's germline CDR1 is MGHDK and CDR2 SYGVNS. This CDR3 contains 15 residues. V was cut by 2 bases and J by 3 bases, with 13 bases left in between. This chain's CDR3 is CASSETASAEETQYF. CDR3 sequence (DNA): TGTGCCAGCAGTGAAACGGCTAGCGCTGAAGAGACCCAGTACTTC.

The gene calls are TRBV10-1 and TRBJ2-7; a possible D gene is TRBD2 (5 bases). From germline, CDR1 is WNHNN and CDR2 SYGVQD (reference sequence). CDR3 size: 13 residues. Trimming left V 3 bases short and J 0 bases short, with 6 bases between. CDR3 amino acids: CASSEDYSYEQYF. Written as DNA, the CDR3 is TGCGCCAGCAGTGAAGACTACTCCTACGAGCAGTACTTC.

The CDR3 nucleotides are TGCGCCAGCAGCCCCACCGGACAGGGGGGCTCCTACGAGCAGTACTTC. Amino acid sequence: CASSPTGQGGSYEQYF. V usage is TRBV4-1 and J usage is TRBJ2-7; 10 bases match TRBD1. The V and J ends lost 4 bases and 0 bases, in that order; junction bases with no gene match: 6. The CDR3 extends over 16 amino acids. Per germline, CDR1 MGHRA and CDR2 YSYEKL.

As concerns this clonotype: Being one base from a much bigger clone, this may be a read error. This chain links TRBV7-6 with TRBJ2-7; the D gene could be TRBD1 or TRBD2 (7 bases each). CDR1 is SGHVS, CDR2 FNYEAQ, per germline. Trimming left V 3 bases short and J 4 bases short, with 16 bases between. This CDR3 is 15 amino acids long. The CDR3, as DNA: TGTGCCAGCAGCTTGAGGGACAGCGGGATGTACGAGCAGTACTTC. It specifies CASSLRDSGMYEQYF.